This TCR beta chain was captured in a study of blood T cell repertoires in COVID-19. The germline V gene encodes CDR1 MNHEY and CDR2 SVGEGT. V was clipped by 1 base and J by 3 bases; unmatched bases: 15. The CDR3 has 19 residues. Some clones are missing from TCRdb's copy, which holds only in-frame ones; the method was immunoSEQ multiplex PCR. The sample lists under 300,000 clones, approximately 91% occurring once. The chain is built from TRBV6-2 or TRBV6-3 and TRBJ1-5; the match to TRBD1 covers 7 bases. This sequence originates from a woman younger than 45 with acute or convalescent COVID-19. The sequencing input was peripheral blood. The DNA of the CDR3 is TGTGCCAGCAGTTACTTTTCGAGGGGGCCGGGTTTTCTCAATCAGCCCCAGCATTTT. Translation: CASSYFSRGPGFLNQPQHF.